This T cell receptor (beta chain) stems from a study of regulatory T cells in long-lasting Graves disease. Findings and caveats of the study: There was favoring of TRBV28, TRBJ1-2 and TRBJ2-5 in persistent disease.

This clonotype appeared many times. The antigen is not known. The V end was cut by 1 base, the J end by 7 bases, with 8 bases between. CDR1 and CDR2 (germline): LGHDT, YNNKEL (reference sequence). The CDR3 extends over 13 amino acids. Time point described: newly diagnosed GD, antithyroid drugs for less than 3 months. Making the TCR library involved RNA that had been extracted from PBMCs. The collection involved drawing roughly 9.1 milliliters of peripheral blood into EDTA tubes. With iRepertoire HTBI primers and Arm-PCR of CDR3 regions, TCR beta libraries were built. TCRdb ran MiXCR on the multiplex PCR reads and lists one entry per CDR3 protein. The data show about 470,000 distinct CDR3 sequences, roughly 15% seen once. The same data also went into a second study, on T cells in Graves' hyperthyroidism and ophthalmopathy. This second report adds: For ophthalmopathy, model prediction preceded onset by a median 6.5 months.

The TCR originated in a man between 40 and 49 years old with Graves disease. Sequencing was performed on peripheral blood mononuclear cells (PBMCs), taken at new diagnosis, from a patient treated with antithyroid drugs. The chain recombines TRBV3-1 with TRBJ2-1; no clear D. The DNA of the CDR3 is TGTGCCAGCAGCCAAGCTTTACAAAATGAGCAGTTCTTC. It is translated as CASSQALQNEQFF.